The present entry profiles one TCR beta chain with its context. Authors' methods: How many nucleated cells were present was estimated from reference gene primer amplification. Clones were sequenced by immunoSEQ multiplex PCR, and TCRdb holds only the in-frame ones, with some missing. D and trimming come from the DNA, and the V and J calls and clone size come from that table. The table records approximately 220,000 clones, about 86% of them present only once. The length of the CDR3 is 15 residues. Looked up from germline, CDR1 is SNHLY and CDR2 is FYNNEI. After removal of 9 bases from V and 5 bases from J, the junction contained 15 bases not matched to a gene. This sample was taken from a study of blood T cell repertoires in COVID-19. Study overall: From the United States, Italy and Spain came samples of acute and convalescent COVID-19. In each case, the material was cDNA or gDNA derived from T cells, B-cell-depleted T cells, or PBMCs.

Living in about two dozen US areas, the participants were between about 18 and 90 years of age. This TCR was recovered from a woman between 35 and 50 years old with acute COVID-19. The chain links TRBV2 to TRBJ1-1; the match to TRBD1 covers 7 bases. The material sequenced was PBMCs or T cells enriched from blood (not recorded which). CDR3 amino acids: CASTLQGMKGTEAFF. The CDR3 DNA is TGTGCCAGTACATTACAGGGGATGAAGGGAACTGAAGCTTTCTTT.